These 5 T cell receptor beta chains came from one sample sequenced in a study of blood T cell repertoires in COVID-19. The repertoire was sequenced with immunoSEQ multiplex PCR; TCRdb's copy has only in-frame clones and lacks some. The table lists approximately 94,000 clones, more than 70% of them singletons. Sequences were obtained from peripheral blood. The receptors derive from a human donor in a cohort sampled during active COVID-19.

This chain uses TRBV5-4 with TRBJ1-1, with 8 bases lining up with TRBD1. J lost 4 bases, V lost 10 bases, and 12 bases had no gene match. The germline V gene has CDR1 SGHNT and CDR2 YYREEE (reference sequence). The CDR3 is made up of 14 amino acids. This CDR3 reads CASQAGGLITEAFF. The DNA of the CDR3 is TGTGCCTCCCAGGCAGGGGGCTTGATCACTGAAGCTTTCTTT.

The chain joins TRBV12-3 or TRBV12-4 to TRBJ1-1; D call uncertain. V shed 6 bases and J shed 1 base, with 9 bases lying between them. The CDR3 totals 13 residues. Here the CDR3 DNA reads TGTGCCAGCAGGGTTCACGGGAACACTGAAGCTTTCTTT. This translates into CASRVHGNTEAFF.

This clone showed up just once. The rearrangement joins TRBV7-2 to TRBJ2-1; D remains ambiguous. With 2 bases removed from V and 9 bases from J, the gap between germline ends came to 14 bases. Germline V gene lookup returns CDR1 SGHTA and CDR2 FQGNSA. This CDR3 has 14 residues. The CDR3 DNA is TGTGCCAGCAGCTTACTCCCTTCGTCGGTTGAGCAGTTCTTC. Its protein product is CASSLLPSSVEQFF.

This chain links TRBV12-3 or TRBV12-4 with TRBJ2-7, with TRBD1 as a possible D gene (5 bases). V lost 5 bases and J lost 6, with 14 bases in between. This CDR3 is 13 amino acids long. The CDR3 nucleotides are TGTGCCAGCAGTCGGGCCAGGGCATTCGAGCAGTACTTC. Its protein product is CASSRARAFEQYF.

The chain employs TRBV7-9 and TRBJ2-5; 8 nucleotides agree with TRBD2. After removal of 3 bases from V and 1 base from J, the junction contained 1 base not matched to a gene. This CDR3 has 14 amino acids. Germline V CDR1 and CDR2: SEHNR, FQNEAQ (reference sequence). CDR3 residues: CASSLRGAQETQYF. CDR3 bases: TGTGCCAGCAGCTTGCGGGGGGCCCAAGAGACCCAGTACTTC.